This T cell receptor (beta chain) was recovered during a study of blood T cell repertoires in COVID-19. Study overall: Sources were T cells, B-cell-depleted T cells, or PBMCs; the material itself was cDNA or gDNA.

Per the study methods: Estimates of nucleated cell counts were drawn from the amplification of reference gene primers. The method was immunoSEQ multiplex PCR; TCRdb's version includes in-frame clones alone and lacks a portion of them. D and trimming come from the DNA, and the V and J calls and clone size come from that table. The sample consists of more than 90,000 clones, 82% of them appearing once. Sequencing was done on a sample of peripheral blood. The clonotype originates from a man aged 70 or older with acute or convalescent COVID-19.

Written as DNA, the CDR3 is TGTGCCAGTAGGACAGGGTTGATGGACACTGAAGCTTTCTTT. Encoded protein: CASRTGLMDTEAFF. The rearrangement joins TRBV19 to TRBJ1-1, with 7 bases aligning to TRBD1. The CDR3 runs to 14 residues. V lost 6 bases, J lost 3 bases, and 7 bases stayed unmatched. In germline, CDR1 is LNHDA, CDR2 SQIVND (reference sequence).